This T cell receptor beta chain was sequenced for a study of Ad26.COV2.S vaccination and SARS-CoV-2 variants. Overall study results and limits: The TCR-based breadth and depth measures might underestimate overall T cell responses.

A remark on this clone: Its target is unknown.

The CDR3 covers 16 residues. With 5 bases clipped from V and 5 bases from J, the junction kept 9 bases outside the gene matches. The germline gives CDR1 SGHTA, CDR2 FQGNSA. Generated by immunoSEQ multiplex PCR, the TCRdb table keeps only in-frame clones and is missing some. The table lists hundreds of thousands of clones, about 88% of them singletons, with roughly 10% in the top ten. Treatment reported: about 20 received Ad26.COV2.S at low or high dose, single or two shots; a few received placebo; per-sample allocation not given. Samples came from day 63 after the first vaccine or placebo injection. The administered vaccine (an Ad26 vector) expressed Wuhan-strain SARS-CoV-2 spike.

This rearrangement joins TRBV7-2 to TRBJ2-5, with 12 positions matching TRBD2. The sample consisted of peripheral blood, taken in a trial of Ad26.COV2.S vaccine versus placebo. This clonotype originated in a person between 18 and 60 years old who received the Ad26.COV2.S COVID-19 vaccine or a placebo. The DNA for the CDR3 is TGTGCCAGCAGCCCCCGCTCTAGCGGGAGGGATGAGACCCAGTACTTC. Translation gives CASSPRSSGRDETQYF.